A selection of T cell receptor beta chains follows, all from one sample in a study of T-cell reconstitution after alpha-beta-depleted transplantation in children. TCRdb passed the PCR reads through MiXCR, listing each CDR3 protein once. The profile shows 200,000 to 250,000 distinct CDR3 sequences, roughly 10% of them singletons. The sample was PBMCs from the stem cell graft donor, taken from the stem cell graft. These receptors were collected from a human donor who donated a stem cell graft to a child with acute lymphoblastic leukemia. CDR3s include the opening cysteine and the closing phenylalanine or tryptophan. The D gene is left open where the match is weak. Not every row has a clone size; where given, it reads once, few, many or a size class.

d_call	v_call	clone_size	j_call	cdr3_nt	cdr3_aa
.	TRBV7-2	.	TRBJ1-2	TGTGCCAGCAGCTCTACTACCCGAGGGTACTACACCTTC	CASSSTTRGYYTF
.	TRBV12-3/TRBV12-4	many	TRBJ1-1	TGTGCCAGCAGTTTTGGGGGATACACTGAAGCTTTCTTT	CASSFGGYTEAFF
.	TRBV10-2	.	TRBJ2-4	TGCGCCAGCCGGACGACGGAAACCAAAAACATTCAGTACTTC	CASRTTETKNIQYF
TRBD2	TRBV12-3/TRBV12-4	few	TRBJ2-3	TGTGCCAGCAGTTCCCGGGGGGGGGGCCAGAGCACAGATACGCAGTATTTT	CASSSRGGGQSTDTQYF
.	TRBV12-3/TRBV12-4	medium-sized	TRBJ1-1	TGTGCCAGCAGTTGGGATCGTACTGAAGCTTTCTTT	CASSWDRTEAFF
.	TRBV7-2	few	TRBJ1-2	TGTGCCAGCAGCTTCTTAGTGGACGACGGCTACACCTTC	CASSFLVDDGYTF
TRBD1	TRBV6-1	few	TRBJ2-7	TGTGCCAGCATAGGACTACAGGGGGTTACCTACGAGCAGTACTTC	CASIGLQGVTYEQYF
.	TRBV9	many	TRBJ1-2	TGTGCCAGCAGCGAGCCGGGAGGGTCCAGTGGCTACACCTTC	CASSEPGGSSGYTF
.	TRBV5-1	many	TRBJ1-6	TGCGCCAGCAGCTTAAGCTCCTATAATTCACCCCTCCACTTT	CASSLSSYNSPLHF
.	TRBV12-3/TRBV12-4	few	TRBJ1-1	TGTGCCAGCCGCGGACGGCCCTCGAACACTGAAGCTTTCTTT	CASRGRPSNTEAFF
.	TRBV2	many	TRBJ2-7	TGTGCCAGCAGGGTCCTGACATACGAGCAGTACTTC	CASRVLTYEQYF
.	TRBV9	many	TRBJ2-3	TGTGCCAGCAGCCCCCTTGGAGGGGGGGCCACAGATACGCAGTATTTT	CASSPLGGGATDTQYF
.	TRBV4-2	many	TRBJ1-1	TGTGCCAGCAGCCCTTGGATGAACACTGAAGCTTTCTTT	CASSPWMNTEAFF
.	TRBV29-1	.	TRBJ1-1	TGCAGCGTTGTGCCCCTAAGGGGCCCGAACACTGAAGCTTTCTTT	CSVVPLRGPNTEAFF
TRBD1	TRBV4-2	once	TRBJ1-4	TGTGCCAGCAGACAAACAGGGGGCTCAACTAATGAAAAACTGTTTTTT	CASRQTGGSTNEKLFF
.	TRBV2	.	TRBJ2-7	TGTGCCAGCAGTGAGGCAGGGGGGATTAAGTTCTACGAGCAGTACTTC	CASSEAGGIKFYEQYF
.	TRBV5-1	.	TRBJ1-2	TGCGCCAGCAGCTTGGCCAGTGGGAATGGCTACACCTTC	CASSLASGNGYTF
.	TRBV3-1	few	TRBJ1-4	TGTGCCAGCAGCCAAGTAGGGTTTTCGGATGAAAAACTGTTTTTT	CASSQVGFSDEKLFF
.	TRBV4-2	few	TRBJ2-3	TGTGCCAGCAGCCAACTAGCAGGGGGGTTTACAGATACGCAGTATTTT	CASSQLAGGFTDTQYF
.	TRBV18	few	TRBJ2-3	TGTGCCAGCTCACCGAACAATCCAGATACGCAGTATTTT	CASSPNNPDTQYF
.	TRBV30	.	TRBJ1-5	TGTGCCTGGAGTCCGGGACATAGCAATCAGCCCCAGCATTTT	CAWSPGHSNQPQHF
TRBD2	TRBV10-3	.	TRBJ2-1	TGTGCCATCAGTGGCCCCGGGACTAGCGGAAACAATGAGCAGTTCTTC	CAISGPGTSGNNEQFF
.	TRBV20-1	few	TRBJ1-2	TGCAGTGCTCCCGAGACAGACAGTTCCTATGGCTACACCTTC	CSAPETDSSYGYTF
TRBD1	TRBV20-1	many	TRBJ1-1	TGCAGTGCTAGGGGACAGTTGTTGAACACTGAAGCTTTCTTT	CSARGQLLNTEAFF
.	TRBV7-2	many	TRBJ2-3	TGTGCCAGCAGCTTAGTAGGCGGGGGCACAGATACGCAGTATTTT	CASSLVGGGTDTQYF
.	TRBV5-1	.	TRBJ1-1	TGCGCCAGCAGCTTGGAGGGGAGAAGGAACACTGAAGCTTTCTTT	CASSLEGRRNTEAFF
.	TRBV27	few	TRBJ2-1	TGTGCCAGCAGTCCCCTCTCGGGCTTCGTCGCTGAGCAGTTCTTC	CASSPLSGFVAEQFF
.	TRBV6-1	.	TRBJ1-6	TGTGCCAGCAGTAAGGAGAACCTGGATAATAATTCACCCCTCCACTTT	CASSKENLDNNSPLHF
.	TRBV5-1	.	TRBJ1-1	TGCGCCAGCAGTGAGGGAGAGAACACTGAAGCTTTCTTT	CASSEGENTEAFF
.	TRBV5-1	.	TRBJ2-2	TGCGCCAGCAGCCACCTGGGGTGGGGGAACACCGGGGAGCTGTTTTTT	CASSHLGWGNTGELFF
.	TRBV5-1	many	TRBJ2-7	TGCGCCAGCAGACTCCGGGACACCTACGAGCAGTACTTC	CASRLRDTYEQYF
.	TRBV18	many	TRBJ1-4	TGTGCCAGCTCACTGAACACTGGCCGGACTAATGAAAAACTGTTTTTT	CASSLNTGRTNEKLFF
TRBD1	TRBV5-1	few	TRBJ2-1	TGCGCCAGCAGCTTTCGTGAGCTGATGAGGCAGGGGGCCCGGCGGCACAATGGTGAGCAGTTCTTC	CASSFRELMRQGARRHNGEQFF
TRBD2	TRBV7-9	few	TRBJ2-3	TGTGCCAGCAGCTTAGGTGGACTAGCGGGCACAGATACGCAGTATTTT	CASSLGGLAGTDTQYF
TRBD2	TRBV7-9	many	TRBJ2-5	TGTGCCAGCAGCTATAGCGGGAGCCAAGAGACCCAGTACTTC	CASSYSGSQETQYF
.	TRBV11-2	.	TRBJ2-5	TGTGCCAGCAGCTTAGGTGGAAAGGAGACCCAGTACTTC	CASSLGGKETQYF
TRBD2	TRBV29-1	many	TRBJ2-1	TGCAGCGAGGGCCTTTTGCGGGGGGATTACAATGAGCAGTTCTTC	CSEGLLRGDYNEQFF